The rows below give T cell receptor beta chains drawn from one sample of a study of blood T cell repertoires in COVID-19. Sequencing was performed with immunoSEQ multiplex PCR; in TCRdb, only in-frame clones are kept and a portion is missing. The data hold 250,000 to 300,000 clones, with around 90% observed a single time. Sequenced input: peripheral blood. Every receptor here comes from a woman between 50 and 59 years old who had recovered from COVID-19. Each CDR3 is given with its conserved first and last residue. D genes are given only for firm matches. Where a row states a size, it is once, few, many or the class of an expanded clone; other rows omit it.

>TRBV12-5|TRBJ1-5|TRBD1|-
TGTGCTAGCAGGGGGAGCAATCAGCCCCAGCATTTT
CASRGSNQPQHF
>TRBV6-6|TRBJ2-3|TRBD2|-
TGTGCCAGCAGTCGCCAACTAGCGGGGGCCACAGATACGCAGTATTTT
CASSRQLAGATDTQYF
>TRBV27|TRBJ2-5|TRBD2|-
TGTGCCAGCAGTTTCGGAGCGGGGGAGGTGGAGACCCAGTACTTC
CASSFGAGEVETQYF
>TRBV7-5|TRBJ2-2|-|-
TGTGCCAGAAGCTGCTCCTCTAGCGGGGTGGGCCACACCGGGGAGCTGTTTTTT
CARSCSSSGVGHTGELFF
>TRBV4-2|TRBJ1-4|-|-
TGTGCCAGCAGCCAAGATCGTGGGTCGGGTGAAAAACTGTTTTTT
CASSQDRGSGEKLFF
>TRBV5-6|TRBJ2-3|TRBD2|-
TGTGCCAGCAGCCCGGGACTAGCAACAGATACGCAGTATTTT
CASSPGLATDTQYF
>TRBV14|TRBJ1-3|-|once
TGTGCCAGCAGCCAAGGAGTTGGAAACACCATATATTTT
CASSQGVGNTIYF
>TRBV30|TRBJ1-1|-|-
TGTGCCTGGAGTCGAGGGGGATTTGCGACTGAAGCTTTCTTT
CAWSRGGFATEAFF
>TRBV9|TRBJ2-1|-|-
TGTGCCAGCAGCGTAGCCTTAGGGGGTGAGCAGTTCTTC
CASSVALGGEQFF
>TRBV7-2|TRBJ2-2|-|-
TGTGCCAGCAGCTTCAGGCCGACGCCGAACACCGGGGAGCTGTTTTTT
CASSFRPTPNTGELFF
>TRBV5-1|TRBJ1-1|-|-
TGCGCCAGCAGCTTGGCCGGGCAGGCTAACCAAGGGGACACTGAAGCTTTCTTT
CASSLAGQANQGDTEAFF
>TRBV19|TRBJ1-5|TRBD1|-
TGTGCCAGTAGTGCCCGACAGGGAATTAGGAATCAGCCCCAGCATTTT
CASSARQGIRNQPQHF
>TRBV6-5|TRBJ1-2|-|-
TGTGCCAGCAGTTACTCCGAGGGTCGCGGCTACACCTTC
CASSYSEGRGYTF
>TRBV20-1|TRBJ2-3|TRBD2|-
TGCAGTGCTAGTGGCCTAGCGGGGGAGTCAGATACGCAGTATTTT
CSASGLAGESDTQYF
>TRBV27|TRBJ2-3|-|-
TGTGCCAGCAGTTTCCGTCCGGGGGCAGATACGCAGTATTTT
CASSFRPGADTQYF
>TRBV7-9|TRBJ2-2|-|-
TGTGCCAGCAGCCAACCCCCGGGACAACCGAACACCGGGGAGCTGTTTTTT
CASSQPPGQPNTGELFF
>TRBV10-3|TRBJ2-7|-|-
TGTGCCATCAGTGCCGGGAGAGAGCAGTACTTC
CAISAGREQYF
>TRBV18|TRBJ2-7|TRBD1|-
TGTGCCAGCTCACCGCTGGGACAGGGCGACTACGAGCAGTACTTC
CASSPLGQGDYEQYF
>TRBV6-1|TRBJ2-7|-|-
TGTGCCAGCAGTGAATTTAGCTACATCGGCTACGAGCAGTACTTC
CASSEFSYIGYEQYF
>TRBV7-6|TRBJ2-7|TRBD1|-
TGTGCCAGCAGCTTAAGGACAGGGGGACCCGACGAGCAGTACTTC
CASSLRTGGPDEQYF
>TRBV7-3|TRBJ1-1|-|-
TGTGCCAGCAGCTTTTCAGGGTTGAACACTGAAGCTTTCTTT
CASSFSGLNTEAFF
>TRBV7-2|TRBJ1-2|TRBD1|-
TGTGCCAGCAGCTCGGGACAGGGGTATGGCTACACCTTC
CASSSGQGYGYTF
>TRBV6-6|TRBJ1-2|-|-
TGTGCCAGCAGATTCTTGGACAGACCTAACTATGGCTACACCTTC
CASRFLDRPNYGYTF
>TRBV27|TRBJ1-2|-|-
TGTGCCAGCAGTTTAAGGGCCAGGGCCCTCGGTGGCTACACCTTC
CASSLRARALGGYTF
>TRBV5-4|TRBJ1-2|TRBD1|-
TGTGCCAGCAGCTTGTTACCAGGGGGCAGGGGCGGCTACACCTTC
CASSLLPGGRGGYTF
>TRBV10-3|TRBJ1-3|-|once
TGTGCCATCAGTGAGTCCGGGGCCCGGCGGGGTGGAAACACCATATATTTT
CAISESGARRGGNTIYF
>TRBV30|TRBJ2-3|TRBD2|-
TGTGCCTGGAGTAGGAGCGGGGGGATAGATACGCAGTATTTT
CAWSRSGGIDTQYF
>TRBV7-9|TRBJ1-6|-|-
TGTGCCAGCAGCTTAATACAGGGATCCTATAATTCACCCCTCCACTTT
CASSLIQGSYNSPLHF
>TRBV23-1|TRBJ2-7|-|-
TGCGCCAGCAGCACAGGAGCCTACGAGCAGTACTTC
CASSTGAYEQYF
>TRBV6-5|TRBJ1-2|TRBD1|-
TGTGCCAGCAGGCTCGGACAGGGCATCTATGGCTACACCTTC
CASRLGQGIYGYTF
>TRBV5-6|TRBJ2-6|-|few
TGTGCCAGCACCCCCCCGGGAAGTGGGGCCAACGTCCTGACTTTC
CASTPPGSGANVLTF
>TRBV5-1|TRBJ1-4|TRBD1|-
TGCGCCAGCAGCCGAGACAGGGCGAGTGAAAAACTGTTTTTT
CASSRDRASEKLFF
>TRBV5-1|TRBJ1-5|TRBD1|-
TGCGCCAGCAGCTTGGTCACAGGGGATAGCAATCAGCCCCAGCATTTT
CASSLVTGDSNQPQHF
>TRBV6-5|TRBJ1-6|-|-
TGTGCCAGCAGTTATTCAAGGGGAGGTTCACCCCTCCACTTT
CASSYSRGGSPLHF
>TRBV6-1|TRBJ2-7|-|-
TGTGCCAGCAGTGAAAGGCAGGGGATCTACGAGCAGTACTTC
CASSERQGIYEQYF
>TRBV2|TRBJ2-3|-|once
TGTGCCAGCAGCCAACCCGGGGCAGATACGCAGTATTTT
CASSQPGADTQYF
>TRBV4-3|TRBJ2-7|TRBD1|-
TGCGCCAGCAGCCAGTCCGGGACAGGGGCCTACGAGCAGTACTTC
CASSQSGTGAYEQYF
>TRBV18|TRBJ1-1|-|-
TGTGCCAGCTCACCAGGGGGGGCGCGGCTGGAAGCTTTCTTT
CASSPGGARLEAFF
>TRBV6-5|TRBJ2-7|TRBD1|-
TGTGCCAGCAGAAGGGGGACAGGGGTCTACGAGCAGTACTTC
CASRRGTGVYEQYF
>TRBV2|TRBJ1-1|-|-
TGTGCCAGCAGACCCCGGGGGGGAAAGTTGAACACTGAAGCTTTCTTT
CASRPRGGKLNTEAFF
>TRBV4-3|TRBJ2-6|-|-
TGCGCCAGCAGCCAAGAGGGAGGATACTCTGGGGCCAACGTCCTGACTTTC
CASSQEGGYSGANVLTF
>TRBV24-1|TRBJ1-2|-|-
TGTGCCACCAGTGATCCCCGGCGGGCTAACTATGGCTACACCTTC
CATSDPRRANYGYTF
>TRBV30|TRBJ2-7|-|many
TGTGCCTGGAGTTTCACGGGGGGCACCATACACTTC
CAWSFTGGTIHF